The 4 T cell receptor beta chains below were found in one sample sequenced in a study of blood T cell repertoires in COVID-19 (dated by TCRdb to about 2020). The library was made by the immunoSEQ multiplex PCR assay. Sourced from immuneACCESS, this table was stored by TCRdb with only in-frame sequences that have V and J called. A share of the clones is absent; for the studies checked, an unresolved V gene accounts for under half, and the remainder has no known explanation. In all, the sample holds about 140,000 clones, and over 70% of those were seen once. Around 2.3% of the sample is in the top ten clones. What was sequenced was peripheral blood. These receptor sequences come from a man aged 50 to 60 with active COVID-19.

The V and J genes are TRBV10-3 and TRBJ1-5, with a tentative D call TRBD1 (5 bases). The CDR3 is 16 amino acids. The germline gives CDR1 ENHRY, CDR2 SYGVKD. V was trimmed by 8 bases and J by 0 bases, leaving 17 bases between them. The DNA for the CDR3 is TGTGCCATCGGAGGCACGGGGGGTTATAGCAATCAGCCCCAGCATTTT. This translates into CAIGGTGGYSNQPQHF.

The V and J genes are TRBV29-1 and TRBJ2-7, with 10 bases fitting TRBD2. Germline CDR1 reads SQVTM; CDR2 reads ANQGSEA. J lost 3 bases, V lost 6 bases, and 14 bases had no gene match. This CDR3 region has 16 residues. This CDR3 is CSVTTLKRGGGYEQYF. The CDR3 nucleotides read TGCAGCGTGACGACCCTAAAGCGGGGGGGAGGCTACGAGCAGTACTTC.

V and J are TRBV10-3 and TRBJ2-7; 7 bases line up with TRBD2. Trimming at V came to 6 bases and at J to 3 bases, leaving 5 bases not matched to a gene. Germline CDR1 and CDR2: ENHRY and SYGVKD. The CDR3 has 13 amino acids. The DNA for the CDR3 is TGTGCCATCAGGCCGGGACTATTCTACGAGCAGTACTTC. It yields the protein CAIRPGLFYEQYF.

The V gene is TRBV5-6, the J gene TRBJ2-2; 7 positions agree with TRBD1. CDR3 length: 17 residues. Germline CDR1 and CDR2: SGHDT and YYEEEE. J gave up 5 bases and V 3 bases, and 13 bases lay outside the gene matches. The CDR3 loop is CASSSRITGVLTGELFF. In DNA form, the CDR3 reads TGTGCCAGCAGCTCCCGAATAACAGGGGTCCTGACCGGGGAGCTGTTTTTT. Full variable domain (outside the CDR3, taken from reference TRBV5-6 and TRBJ2-2): DAGVTQSPTHLIKTRGQQVTLRCSPKSGHDTVSWYQQALGQGPQFIFQYYEEEERQRGNFPDRFSGHQFPNYSSELNVNALLLGDSALYLCASSSRITGVLTGELFFGEGSRLTVL.